This T cell receptor (beta chain) was sequenced in a study of T cell responses to AZD1222 COVID-19 vaccine (dated by TCRdb to about 2021). Regarding the study in general: AZD1222 recipients with second doses at about 4 weeks or about 12 weeks were pooled, because spike-specific TCR depth and breadth did not differ between schedules. TCR sequencing covered approximately 230 trial participants: nearly 210 given two doses of AZD1222 and about 26 given two doses of MenACWY control vaccine. Trial participants were enrolled by age into subgroups of 18-55, 56-69 and 70-plus years, and around 150, 28 and 57 TCR-sequenced participants, respectively, were included in these subgroups. Study-level results and caveats: Most participants were white British and females outnumbered males, and the authors suggested that clonal diversity may have been underestimated. The whole spike protein was spanned by vaccine-associated CD4 TCRs, and dominant responses were seen in regions 160-218 and 743-854. The 56-69-year group was small, and its depth increase did not reach significance, likely because of low power. Only five or six AZD1222 recipients were SARS-CoV-2 seropositive at baseline, limiting conclusions about previously exposed vaccinees. Nearly half of unique spike-specific TCRs reportedly recognized epitopes outside regions mutated in the B.1.351 and B.1.1.7 variants. Spike-specific TCR breadth and depth rose significantly after two AZD1222 doses compared with day 0 and with MenACWY recipients. Because no day 14 peak-response samples were available, the repertoires could be characterized only after the peak T cell response.

A note on this clone: Its cognate antigen has yet to be identified. Base-call qualities are not available, and no considerably larger clone is one nucleotide away.

The time point label of this sample denotes: baseline before first vaccination. Samples from vaccinated people were obtained from the UK trials COV001 and COV002, which included a single-blind randomized controlled phase 2/3 trial of AZD1222 (ChAdOx1 nCoV-19) in healthy adults. For TCRbeta chain sequencing, PBMC samples were collected from trial participants at day 0 and at day 28 after the second dose. The CDR3 regions of human TCRbeta chains were analyzed by immunosequencing. In the original analysis: Repertoire TCRs were checked for matches against a reference library of SARS-CoV-2-specific TCRs that had been generated using the MIRA antigen-specificity platform. Breadth meant the fraction of unique TCRs that were SARS-CoV-2-associated, whereas depth meant the fraction of total T cells that were SARS-CoV-2-associated. Using the MIRA data, every spike-specific TCR was mapped to the spike region that the TCR reacted to and assigned to either a CD4 or a CD8 class. Log10-transformed breadth and depth values were compared by one-way ANOVA with Sidak's multiple comparisons tests. TCRdb provides this immuneACCESS table in a form limited to in-frame rearrangements. Some clones are lacking; in checked studies, under half of them reflect an unresolved V gene, and why the rest are absent is not known. D and trimming were read from the DNA, whereas the V and J calls and clone size are those reported in that table. Present in this sample are approximately 90,000 clones, about nine tenths of which were seen just once. The ten largest account for 3% of the sample.

Spanning cysteine to phenylalanine, the CDR3 consists of 15 amino acids. CDR3 DNA only is kept here, 45 bases in frame from base 1. Trimming at the junction amounts to 3 bases on V and 4 bases on J, and the germline ends lie 13 bases apart. As encoded in the germline V gene (reference sequence), CDR1 is SEHNR while CDR2 is FQNEAQ. The source of this sequence is an adult in good health. This specimen consisted of peripheral blood, obtained on day 0 of AZD1222 vaccination. The rearranged chain carries TRBV7-9 and TRBJ1-3; perhaps TRBD1 is the D gene, with 6 bases matching. The sequence in DNA is TGTGCCAGCAGCTTCGGGGGGGCTTTCGGAAACACCATATATTTT. This translates into CASSFGGAFGNTIYF. Outside the CDR3, residues come from the reference TRBV7-9 and TRBJ1-3 proteins, so the full variable domain is: DTGVSQNPRHKITKRGQNVTFRCDPISEHNRLYWYRQTLGQGPEFLTYFQNEAQLEKSRLLSDRFSAERPKGSFSTLEIQRTEQGDSAMYLCASSFGGAFGNTIYFGEGSWLTVV.